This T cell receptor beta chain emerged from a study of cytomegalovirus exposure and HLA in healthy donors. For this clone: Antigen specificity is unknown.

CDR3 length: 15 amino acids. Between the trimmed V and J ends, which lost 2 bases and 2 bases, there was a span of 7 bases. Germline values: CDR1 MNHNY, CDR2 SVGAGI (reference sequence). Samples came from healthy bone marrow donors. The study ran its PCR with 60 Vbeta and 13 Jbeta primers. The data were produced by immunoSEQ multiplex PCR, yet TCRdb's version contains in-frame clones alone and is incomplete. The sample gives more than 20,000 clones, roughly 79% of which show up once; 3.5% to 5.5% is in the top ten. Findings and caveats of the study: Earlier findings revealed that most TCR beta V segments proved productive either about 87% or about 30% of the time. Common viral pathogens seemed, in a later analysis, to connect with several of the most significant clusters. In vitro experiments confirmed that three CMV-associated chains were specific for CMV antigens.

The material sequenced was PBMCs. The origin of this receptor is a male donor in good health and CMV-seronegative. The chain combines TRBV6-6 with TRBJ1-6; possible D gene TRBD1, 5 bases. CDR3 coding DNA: TGTGCCAGCAGTTACCGGACACCCTATAATTCACCCCTCCACTTT. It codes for CASSYRTPYNSPLHF.